The present entry profiles one TCR beta chain with its context. These data originate in a study of PD-1 blockade in classical Hodgkin lymphoma. Study context: With a 2-week interval, patients received intravenous nivolumab at 3 mg/kg.

Germline CDR1 is MNHNS and CDR2 is SASEGT. This CDR3 has 15 amino acids. Germline trimming cut 8 bases from V and 1 base from J; bases unmatched to any gene: 6. Sequenced by immunoSEQ multiplex PCR; TCRdb stores in-frame clones only, minus some. The sample yields about 46,000 clones, roughly 75% seen once. Every one of the patients relapsed after autologous stem cell transplantation (brentuximab vedotin exposure was variable). The receptor was derived from a human donor with classical Hodgkin lymphoma. Material: peripheral blood mononuclear cells (PBMCs), obtained before the second cycle of nivolumab. The chain combines TRBV6-1 with TRBJ2-3, with 10 bases lining up with TRBD2. CDR3 sequence: CASHGSGGRTDTQYF. CDR3 coding DNA: TGTGCCAGCCATGGTAGCGGGGGGCGCACAGATACGCAGTATTTT.